These 13 T cell receptor beta chains were sequenced from one sample in a study of patients and donors after allogeneic stem cell transplantation. TCRdb called the RT-PCR reads again in MiXCR, with one record for every CDR3 protein. The sample lists approximately 99,000 distinct CDR3 sequences; about a third were seen once. Sample: blood, either unsorted or a sorted T cell fraction (not recorded which). Source of these receptors: a human donor who was either an allogeneic HSCT recipient or a stem cell or donor lymphocyte infusion donor (not recorded which). It is not recorded whose cells these are; they may come from a transplant donor.

The chain joins TRBV29-1 to TRBJ1-1; D unclear. The V and J ends lost 4 bases and 0 bases respectively, with 9 bases between them. CDR3 length: 13 residues. Germline V gene lookup returns CDR1 SQVTM and CDR2 ANQGSEA. CDR3 residues: CSVVYTVNTEAFF. The CDR3 DNA is TGCAGCGTTGTGTATACAGTGAACACTGAAGCTTTCTTT.

This clonotype appeared a few times. V is TRBV29-1 and J is TRBJ1-3; D perhaps matches TRBD1 (5 bases). Germline CDR1 SQVTM, CDR2 ANQGSEA. Trimming shortened V by 2 bases and J by 4 bases, and 12 bases separated the two germline ends. The CDR3 length is 14 residues. The CDR3 here is CSVEPPGLGNTIYF. The CDR3 DNA reads as TGCAGCGTTGAACCCCCAGGGTTGGGAAACACCATATATTTT. Variable domain in full (rest from reference TRBV29-1 and TRBJ1-3): SAVISQKPSRDICQRGTSLTIQCQVDSQVTMMFWYRQQPGQSLTLIATANQGSEATYESGFVIDKFPISRPNLTFSTLTVSNMSPEDSSIYLCSVEPPGLGNTIYFGEGSWLTVV.

The rearrangement links TRBV20-1 to TRBJ2-7; 7 nucleotides align to TRBD2. J gave up 3 bases and V 0 bases, and 17 bases lay outside the gene matches. Looked up from germline, CDR1 is DFQATT and CDR2 is SNEGSKA (reference sequence). The CDR3 has 18 residues. The CDR3 reads CSARDRAGIREEYYEQYF. CDR3 in DNA: TGCAGTGCTAGAGATCGGGCGGGAATCCGGGAGGAATACTACGAGCAGTACTTC.

This clonotype was seen a single time. The CDR3 is CASSLVRTSTDTQYF. The CDR3, as DNA: TGTGCCAGCAGCTTGGTGCGGACTAGCACAGATACGCAGTATTTT. The chain is built from TRBV7-2 and TRBJ2-3, with D perhaps TRBD2 (5 bases). Trimming stripped 3 bases from V and 0 bases from J, with 10 bases between. The CDR3 has 15 amino acids. In germline, CDR1 is SGHTA, CDR2 FQGNSA.

V is TRBV7-9 and J is TRBJ2-1; TRBD2 agrees at 8 bases. CDR1 and CDR2 (germline): SEHNR, FQNEAQ (reference sequence). This CDR3 comprises 18 residues. V was pared by 2 bases and J by 4 bases, with 13 bases of the junction left unmatched. For the CDR3, the DNA is TGTGCCAGCAGCTTATTTGGGGGCAGCGGGAGTGCTTACAATGAGCAGTTCTTC. Protein product: CASSLFGGSGSAYNEQFF.

This clonotype was counted many times. The chain links TRBV5-1 to TRBJ1-2; TRBD1 matches at 10 bases. This CDR3 region has 15 residues. Unmatched junction bases numbered 11, after V lost 4 bases and J lost 8 bases. The germline V gene encodes CDR1 SGHRS and CDR2 YFSETQ. CDR3 DNA: TGCGCCAGCAGCACCCGACAGGGGGCTTGGGGCGGCTACACCTTC. This sequence encodes CASSTRQGAWGGYTF.

This clonotype came up a few times. J is TRBJ2-7 and V is TRBV20-1, with D perhaps TRBD1 (7 bases). Germline V lookup: CDR1 DFQATT, CDR2 SNEGSKA (reference sequence). The CDR3 spans 14 residues. Trimming left V 7 bases short and J 5 bases short, with 21 bases between. CDR3 DNA: TGCAGTGGTCAGGGGGGCGGGCTGGGCAACGAGCAGTACTTC. This codes for CSGQGGGLGNEQYF.

The chain employs TRBV29-1 and TRBJ2-7; weak D call: TRBD1 (6 bases). V lost 4 bases and J lost 3, with 10 bases in between. Looked up from germline, CDR1 is SQVTM and CDR2 is ANQGSEA. This CDR3 is built from 12 residues. In DNA form, the CDR3 reads TGCAGCGTTGGTCAGGGGTACTACGAGCAGTACTTC. Translated, it gives CSVGQGYYEQYF.

This clonotype was counted a few times. The V call is TRBV9, the J call TRBJ1-2, with D tentatively TRBD1 (5 bases). The CDR3 sequence is 13 residues long. In germline, CDR1 is SGDLS, CDR2 YYNGEE. The V end lost 0 bases, the J end lost 10 bases, and 13 bases lay between the germline ends. The CDR3 reads CASSVGQTGTYTF. CDR3 coding DNA: TGTGCCAGCAGCGTAGGACAGACCGGGACCTACACCTTC.

J is TRBJ1-1 and V is TRBV11-1, with D hard to call. V lost 5 bases and J lost 0, with 10 bases in between. The CDR3 consists of 14 residues. Germline assignment: CDR1 SGHAT and CDR2 FQDESV (reference sequence). The CDR3 loop is CASSHRRMNTEAFF. Here the CDR3 DNA reads TGTGCCAGCAGCCATCGACGGATGAACACTGAAGCTTTCTTT.

The V and J genes are TRBV6-5 and TRBJ1-2; TRBD1 matches at 8 bases. J was trimmed by 5 bases and V by 6 bases; bases with no gene match: 11. This CDR3 is built from 15 residues. Per germline, CDR1 MNHEY and CDR2 SVGAGI. CDR3 sequence: CASRQPQGARYGYTF. The DNA of the CDR3 is TGTGCCAGCAGGCAACCCCAGGGGGCTAGATATGGCTACACCTTC.

The V call is TRBV4-3, the J call TRBJ1-3, with a tentative D call TRBD1 (5 bases). Trimming pared 1 base from V and 0 bases from J, leaving 10 bases between. Per the germline V gene, CDR1 is LGHNA and CDR2 is YSLEER. The CDR3 has 16 amino acids. As DNA, the CDR3 is TGCGCCAGCAGCCAAGCTACGACAGTCTCTGGAAACACCATATATTTT. As protein: CASSQATTVSGNTIYF.

This clonotype has only a few counts. The genes are TRBV7-2 and TRBJ2-1, with 8 bases matching TRBD2. Germline assignment: CDR1 SGHTA and CDR2 FQGNSA. The CDR3 runs to 16 residues. The junction had 4 bases not matched to a gene; V was cut back by 1 base and J by 2 bases. The CDR3 region has the DNA TGTGCCAGCAGCTTAGAGAGCGGGAGTGCCTACAATGAGCAGTTCTTC. Protein product: CASSLESGSAYNEQFF.